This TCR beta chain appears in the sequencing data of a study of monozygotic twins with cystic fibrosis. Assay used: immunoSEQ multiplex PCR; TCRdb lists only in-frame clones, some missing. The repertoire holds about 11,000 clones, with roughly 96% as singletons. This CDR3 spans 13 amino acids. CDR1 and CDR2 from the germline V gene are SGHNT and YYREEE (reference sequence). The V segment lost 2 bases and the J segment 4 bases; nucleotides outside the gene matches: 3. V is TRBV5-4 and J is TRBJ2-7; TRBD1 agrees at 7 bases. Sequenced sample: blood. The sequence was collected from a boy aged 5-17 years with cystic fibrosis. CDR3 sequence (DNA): TGTGCCAGCAGCTTCGGACAGGCATACGAGCAGTACTTC. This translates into CASSFGQAYEQYF.